What follows are 25 T cell receptor beta chains derived from one specimen sequenced in a study of blood T cell repertoires in COVID-19. The method was immunoSEQ multiplex PCR; TCRdb's version includes in-frame clones alone and lacks a portion of them. The data show approximately 180,000 clones, roughly 84% seen once. The source material was peripheral blood. The receptor source for this set is a woman aged 40 to 50 with COVID-19, enrolled during active disease.

The chain couples TRBV18 to TRBJ2-7; D may be TRBD1 (5 bases). The germline V and J ends were trimmed by 2 bases and 7 bases, with 15 bases remaining between them. The CDR3 totals 14 residues. The germline CDR1 and CDR2 sequences are KGHSH and LQKENI. The DNA of the CDR3 is TGTGCCAGCTCACCAGTCGGCAGGGTACAGGAGCAGTACTTC. It yields the protein CASSPVGRVQEQYF.

The chain carries TRBV2 and TRBJ2-1, with 7 bases fitting TRBD2. Germline CDR1 is SNHLY and CDR2 is FYNNEI. With 5 bases clipped from V and 3 bases from J, the junction kept 7 bases outside the gene matches. This CDR3 has 15 residues. The DNA for the CDR3 is TGTGCCAGCAGTCCCCTGGCGGGGGACTACAATGAGCAGTTCTTC. Its translation is CASSPLAGDYNEQFF. The full variable domain, rest sourced from reference TRBV2 and TRBJ2-1, is EPEVTQTPSHQVTQMGQEVILRCVPISNHLYFYWYRQILGQKVEFLVSFYNNEISEKSEIFDDQFSVERPDGSNFTLKIRSTKLEDSAMYFCASSPLAGDYNEQFFGPGTRLTVL.

This clone was detected only once. The rearrangement joins TRBV19 to TRBJ2-7, with a possible D match to TRBD1 (6 bases). The CDR3 spans 13 residues. The V end was cut by 1 base, the J end by 4 bases, with 8 bases between. In germline, CDR1 is LNHDA, CDR2 SQIVND (reference sequence). The CDR3 region has the DNA TGTGCCAGTAGTATAGGACAGGATTACGAGCAGTACTTC. Protein: CASSIGQDYEQYF.

The rearrangement links TRBV7-8 to TRBJ2-7, with 7 bases that match TRBD1. Trimming took 4 bases from V and 4 from J; bases not matched to a gene: 4. Germline CDR1 and CDR2: SGHVS and FQNEAQ. This CDR3 is built from 13 residues. The CDR3 loop reads CASSSTGWYEQYF. The CDR3 DNA reads as TGTGCCAGCAGCTCGACAGGGTGGTACGAGCAGTACTTC.

Regarding this clone: The same CDR3 also results from other DNA sequences found in this sample. The chain links TRBV7-3 to TRBJ1-1, with 7 positions matching TRBD1. The CDR3 has 13 amino acids. V was pared by 5 bases and J by 10 bases, with 10 bases of the junction left unmatched. CDR1 SGHTA and CDR2 FQGTGA come from the germline V gene. DNA of the CDR3: TGTGCCAGCAGCCTACGAGACAGGGACTCAGCTTTCTTT. Translation gives CASSLRDRDSAFF.

This chain uses TRBV5-5 with TRBJ2-7, with 10 positions matching TRBD1. The CDR3 has 16 amino acids. The V and J ends lost 3 bases and 2 bases, in that order; junction bases with no gene match: 8. CDR1 is SGHKS, CDR2 YYEKEE, per germline (reference sequence). Written as DNA, the CDR3 is TGTGCCAGCAGCTCGCGCGCCGGGACAGGGGCCTACGAGCAGTACTTC. Amino acids: CASSSRAGTGAYEQYF.

This rearrangement joins TRBV7-9 to TRBJ1-5; TRBD1 aligns across 10 bases. The CDR3 has 19 residues. Trimming cost V 4 bases and J 0 bases; bases outside gene matches: 12. CDR1 is SEHNR and CDR2 is FQNEAQ in the germline V gene (reference sequence). CDR3 coding DNA: TGTGCCAGCAGCTCAAACCCGGGACAGGGGCCTTATAGCAATCAGCCCCAGCATTTT. It is translated as CASSSNPGQGPYSNQPQHF.

The chain has TRBV6-4 and TRBJ2-1; D ambiguous. The CDR3 extends over 15 amino acids. V lost 5 bases, J lost 0 bases, and 11 bases lay in between. Germline V gene sequence: CDR1 MRHNA, CDR2 SNTAGT. The CDR3 nucleotides read TGTGCCAGCAGTCAGGATTACCCCTCCTACAATGAGCAGTTCTTC. This sequence encodes CASSQDYPSYNEQFF.

This sequence joins TRBV2 and TRBJ1-1; 7 bases fit TRBD1. The length of the CDR3 is 16 residues. In germline, CDR1 is SNHLY, CDR2 FYNNEI. The trim removed 4 bases at V and 0 bases at J, leaving 8 bases unmatched. CDR3: CASSVEGARMNTEAFF. CDR3 coding DNA: TGTGCCAGCAGTGTAGAGGGGGCGAGGATGAACACTGAAGCTTTCTTT. Full variable domain (outside the CDR3, taken from reference TRBV2 and TRBJ1-1): EPEVTQTPSHQVTQMGQEVILRCVPISNHLYFYWYRQILGQKVEFLVSFYNNEISEKSEIFDDQFSVERPDGSNFTLKIRSTKLEDSAMYFCASSVEGARMNTEAFFGQGTRLTVV.

The genes are TRBV7-6 and TRBJ2-5; 9 bases are a match to TRBD1. Losses at the gene ends were 4 bases for V and 5 bases for J; bases not matched to a gene: 5. CDR3 size: 14 residues. Germline assignment: CDR1 SGHVS and CDR2 FNYEAQ. The CDR3 sequence: CASSYQDRGETQYF. The CDR3 DNA is TGTGCCAGCAGCTACCAGGACAGGGGTGAGACCCAGTACTTC.

Comment on this clone: Other DNA sequences in the sample encode the same CDR3. This chain connects TRBV7-9 to TRBJ1-5; D is unresolved. Germline V gene sequence: CDR1 SEHNR, CDR2 FQNEAQ (reference sequence). The CDR3 loop spans 12 amino acids. Between the trimmed V and J ends, which lost 1 base and 6 bases, there was a span of 4 bases. The CDR3 spells CASSLGSQPQHF. CDR3 in DNA: TGTGCCAGCAGCTTAGGCAGTCAGCCCCAGCATTTT.

There are many counts of this clone. V and J are TRBV25-1 and TRBJ1-6; D possibly corresponds to TRBD1 (6 bases). Germline V lookup: CDR1 MGHDK, CDR2 SYGVNS. This CDR3 is built from 16 residues. The V end lost 2 bases, the J end lost 9 bases, and 17 bases lay between the germline ends. The CDR3 sequence: CASSEVGTKGASPLHF. The CDR3 DNA follows: TGTGCCAGCAGTGAAGTGGGGACAAAGGGTGCTTCACCCCTCCACTTT.

The J gene is TRBJ2-7, the V gene TRBV5-1; possible D gene TRBD1, 5 bases. The V gene's germline CDR1 is SGHRS and CDR2 YFSETQ. This CDR3 region has 14 residues. The V gene lost 4 bases and the J gene lost 2 bases, with 13 bases spanning the gap. The chain's CDR3 is CASSPQDRPYEQYF. In nucleotides, the CDR3 is TGCGCCAGCAGCCCCCAAGACAGACCCTACGAGCAGTACTTC.

V and J are TRBV7-2 and TRBJ2-1; D possibly corresponds to TRBD2 (6 bases). This CDR3 is built from 13 residues. The germline gives CDR1 SGHTA, CDR2 FQGNSA. Between the trimmed V and J ends, which lost 3 bases and 7 bases, there was a span of 10 bases. The CDR3 DNA follows: TGTGCCAGCAGCTTGCCTAGCGTTAATGAGCAGTTCTTC. The encoded protein is CASSLPSVNEQFF. The complete variable domain, with remaining parts taken from reference TRBV7-2 and TRBJ2-1, reads GAGVSQSPSNKVTEKGKDVELRCDPISGHTALYWYRQSLGQGLEFLIYFQGNSAPDKSGLPSDRFSAERTGGSVSTLTIQRTQQEDSAVYLCASSLPSVNEQFFGPGTRLTVL.

This sequence joins TRBV27 and TRBJ1-5; TRBD1 matches 8 bases. The CDR3 runs 14 residues. With 10 bases clipped from V and 3 bases from J, the junction kept 8 bases outside the gene matches. Germline V gene data show CDR1 as MNHEY and CDR2 as SMNVEV (reference sequence). For the CDR3, the DNA is TGTGCCACCGGTCGGACAGGGACCAATCAGCCCCAGCATTTT. Its protein product is CATGRTGTNQPQHF.

V gene TRBV27 combines with J gene TRBJ1-6, with D possibly being TRBD1 (6 bases). Per the germline V gene, CDR1 is MNHEY and CDR2 is SMNVEV (reference sequence). This CDR3 spans 15 amino acids. The V gene lost 6 bases and the J gene lost 10 bases, with 19 bases spanning the gap. The CDR3 nucleotides are TGTGCCAGCAGCCTCCTCGGACAGTTATGGTCACCCCTCCACTTT. Translating it yields CASSLLGQLWSPLHF.

The chain carries TRBV3-1 (or the pseudogene TRBV3-2) and TRBJ2-7; D perhaps matches TRBD2 (6 bases). The V gene lost 1 base and the J gene lost 0 bases, with 19 bases spanning the gap. The CDR3 sequence is 18 residues long. Germline CDR1 is LGHDT and CDR2 is YNNKEL (reference sequence). The CDR3 DNA sequence: TGTGCCAGCAGCCAAGGGAGAAGGGGACTCTCTCCCTCCTACGAGCAGTACTTC. It is translated as CASSQGRRGLSPSYEQYF.

This chain links TRBV20-1 with TRBJ2-1; 12 bases fit TRBD2. This CDR3 region has 18 residues. The V and J ends lost 3 bases and 3 bases, in that order; junction bases with no gene match: 12. Germline V lookup: CDR1 DFQATT, CDR2 SNEGSKA (reference sequence). CDR3 in DNA: TGCAGTGCTAGTCCCGAAACTAGCGGGGGGTTTCTCTACAATGAGCAGTTCTTC. As protein: CSASPETSGGFLYNEQFF.

The chain joins TRBV6-4 to TRBJ2-1, with a tentative D call TRBD2 (5 bases). The CDR3 consists of 14 residues. The germline V gene has CDR1 MRHNA and CDR2 SNTAGT. V dropped 4 bases and J dropped 6 bases, with 13 bases sitting between them. CDR3 in amino acids: CASSGEGSSNEQFF. The CDR3 DNA reads TGTGCCAGCAGTGGTGAGGGATCAAGCAATGAGCAGTTCTTC.

The chain uses TRBV6-5 and TRBJ1-1; maybe TRBD1 (5 bases). From germline, CDR1 is MNHEY and CDR2 SVGAGI. This CDR3 has 12 amino acids. V was trimmed by 10 bases and J by 1 base, leaving 10 bases between them. CDR3 loop: CATQGWNTEAFF. The DNA of the CDR3 is TGTGCCACGCAGGGATGGAACACTGAAGCTTTCTTT.

In its sample, this clone was seen a few times. The rearrangement joins TRBV12-5 to TRBJ2-7; 8 bases are shared with TRBD1. The CDR3 sequence is 13 residues long. Unmatched junction bases numbered 1, after V lost 1 base and J lost 5 bases. The germline V gene has CDR1 LGHNT and CDR2 FRNRAP. The CDR3 sequence: CASGLGTGNEQYF. In nucleotides, the CDR3 is TGTGCTAGTGGTTTGGGGACAGGGAACGAGCAGTACTTC.

This chain uses TRBV5-4 with TRBJ1-6, with D perhaps matching TRBD1 (6 bases). V lost 1 base and J 0 bases, leaving 11 bases between the germline ends. The CDR3 sequence is 17 residues long. Germline CDR1 SGHNT, CDR2 YYREEE (reference sequence). CDR3 sequence: CASSLRTVSSYNSPLHF. The CDR3 region has the DNA TGTGCCAGCAGCTTGAGGACAGTGAGCTCCTATAATTCACCCCTCCACTTT.

The chain joins TRBV3-1 (or the pseudogene TRBV3-2) to TRBJ2-3; D possibly corresponds to TRBD1 (6 bases). The CDR3 has 12 residues. CDR1 is LGHDT and CDR2 is YNNKEL in the germline V gene (reference sequence). Between the trimmed V and J ends, which lost 1 base and 12 bases, there was a span of 11 bases. CDR3 amino acids: CASSQVVGAQYF. The CDR3 region has the DNA TGTGCCAGCAGCCAAGTCGTGGGGGCTCAGTATTTT.

About this clone: Other nucleotide sequences from this sample produce the same CDR3. The chain couples TRBV27 to TRBJ1-2; a possible D gene is TRBD1 (5 bases). CDR1 is MNHEY and CDR2 is SMNVEV in the germline V gene (reference sequence). This CDR3 spans 11 amino acids. V was cut by 6 bases and J by 8 bases, with 10 bases left in between. The CDR3 DNA is TGTGCCAGCAGCCGGGGGTACGGCTACACCTTC. As protein: CASSRGYGYTF.

For this clone: The final CDR3 position lacks the conserved phenylalanine or tryptophan, pointing to a likely read error. The DNA is omitted, as the CDR3 cannot be located on it reliably, and the CDR3 follows TCRdb's listing. The V gene is TRBV21-1, the J gene TRBJ1-1; TRBD1 was called by the table and not checked on the DNA. TRBV21-1 is a pseudogene locus. The CDR3 spans 12 amino acids, including both terminal residues. This CDR3 reads CASITGTGRRRV.